The 16 T cell receptor beta chains listed next were all sequenced from one sample in a study of shared clonotypes between healthy human individuals. Only in-frame clones appear in the TCRdb table, and some are missing; sequencing was by immunoSEQ multiplex PCR. The sample lists some 2 million clones; 85% to 95% were seen once. Sequencing used naive CD4+ T cells sorted from blood. Subset in this sample: CD45RA+ positively selected. The receptors were gathered from a man aged 18 to 29 in good health.

CDR3: CASGGTTGELFF. CDR3 bases: TGTGCCAGCGGCGGGACAACCGGGGAGCTGTTTTTT. The V call is TRBV9, the J call TRBJ2-2; D could derive from TRBD1 or TRBD2 (6 bases each). V was cut by 7 bases and J by 5 bases, with 9 bases left in between. CDR3 length: 12 amino acids. Germline V gene sequence: CDR1 SGDLS, CDR2 YYNGEE. Full variable domain (outside the CDR3, taken from reference TRBV9 and TRBJ2-2): DSGVTQTPKHLITATGQRVTLRCSPRSGDLSVYWYQQSLDQGLQFLIQYYNGEERAKGNILERFSAQQFPDLHSELNLSSLELGDSALYFCASGGTTGELFFGEGSRLTVL.

V usage is TRBV5-1 and J usage is TRBJ2-7; TRBD1 aligns across 8 bases. CDR3 length equals 16 residues. Trimming took 9 bases from V and 6 from J; bases not matched to a gene: 20. Looked up from germline, CDR1 is SGHRS and CDR2 is YFSETQ. The DNA for the CDR3 is TGCGCCACCTCACTGGCCGGACAGGGATCATCTTCCGAGCAGTACTTC. Encoded protein: CATSLAGQGSSSEQYF.

The chain carries TRBV27 and TRBJ2-4, with 8 bases fitting TRBD1. V shed 0 bases and J 7 bases; nucleotides not matched to a gene: 5. Looked up from germline, CDR1 is MNHEY and CDR2 is SMNVEV (reference sequence). The CDR3 is 15 amino acids. The CDR3 is CASSLSWTGSNIQYF. The CDR3 region has the DNA TGTGCCAGCAGTTTATCCTGGACAGGGTCTAACATTCAGTACTTC.

The chain carries TRBV6-5 and TRBJ1-4; a weak D match, TRBD1 (6 bases). This CDR3 has 14 residues. The ends were cut back, 6 bases at V and 8 bases at J, with 16 bases in the middle. Germline lookup yields CDR1 MNHEY and CDR2 SVGAGI. The CDR3 region has the DNA TGTGCCAGCAGAGGAACAGGGCAGAGGGAAAAACTGTTTTTT. It translates to CASRGTGQREKLFF.

The sample holds many counts of this clone. This chain connects TRBV5-1 to TRBJ1-2; D perhaps matches TRBD1 (5 bases). V dropped 2 bases and J dropped 0 bases, with 20 bases sitting between them. The germline gives CDR1 SGHRS, CDR2 YFSETQ. This CDR3 contains 18 residues. CDR3 bases: TGCGCCAGCAGCTTAAACCCCATCGCCCAGGGAGCTAACTATGGCTACACCTTC. Residues: CASSLNPIAQGANYGYTF.

The CDR3 loop reads CATRRREGITDTQYF. Written as DNA, the CDR3 is TGTGCCACCAGGAGGAGAGAGGGTATCACAGATACGCAGTATTTT. The V gene is TRBV15, the J gene TRBJ2-3, with D perhaps matching TRBD2 (5 bases). The germline gives CDR1 LNHNV, CDR2 YYDKDF (reference sequence). The CDR3 contains 15 residues. Trimming removed 6 bases at V and 2 bases at J, with 15 bases between.

The V gene is TRBV25-1, the J gene TRBJ2-5, with D maybe TRBD1 (5 bases). The V end was cut by 6 bases, the J end by 7 bases, with 18 bases between. Per germline, CDR1 MGHDK and CDR2 SYGVNS. The CDR3 covers 14 residues. The CDR3 coding sequence is TGTGCCAGCAGCCTTTCGGACGTTCAGGGGACCCAGTACTTC. Residues: CASSLSDVQGTQYF. Supplemented by reference TRBV25-1 and TRBJ2-5, the full variable domain reads EADIYQTPRYLVIGTGKKITLECSQTMGHDKMYWYQQDPGMELHLIHYSYGVNSTEKGDLSSESTVSRIRTEHFPLTLESARPSHTSQYLCASSLSDVQGTQYFGPGTRLLVL.

The table lists this clone with a count of one. The chain is built from TRBV5-8 and TRBJ1-5; D gene unclear. The germline V gene has CDR1 SGHTS and CDR2 YDEGEE. The CDR3 sequence is 14 residues long. Trimming took off 2 bases at V and 9 bases at J, with 15 bases between the two ends. CDR3 nucleotides: TGTGCCAGCAGCTTTGGGCCAGGTTCCCCGCCCCAGCATTTT. Residues: CASSFGPGSPPQHF. Full variable domain (outside the CDR3, taken from reference TRBV5-8 and TRBJ1-5): EAGVTQSPTHLIKTRGQQATLRCSPISGHTSVYWYQQALGLGLQFLLWYDEGEERNRGNFPPRFSGRQFPNYSSELNVNALELEDSALYLCASSFGPGSPPQHFGDGTRLSIL.

The V gene is TRBV25-1, the J gene TRBJ2-5, with 12 bases aligning to TRBD2. V gave up 3 bases and J gave up 4 bases; unmatched junction bases: 6. CDR1 and CDR2 from the germline V gene are MGHDK and SYGVNS. This CDR3 is 16 amino acids long. This CDR3 is CASSDSRLAGVETQYF. The DNA of the CDR3 is TGTGCCAGCAGTGATTCGAGACTAGCGGGAGTAGAGACCCAGTACTTC.

This chain uses TRBV11-2 with TRBJ1-1, with D uncertain. Germline V CDR1 and CDR2: SGHAT, FQNNGV. V gave up 1 base and J gave up 3 bases, with 9 bases separating them. This CDR3 region has 14 residues. CDR3 DNA sequence: TGTGCCAGCAGCTTAGGTTTTTACTACACTGAAGCTTTCTTT. Protein: CASSLGFYYTEAFF.

About this clone: Other DNA sequences in this sample translate to the same CDR3. The CDR3 region has the DNA TGTGCCAGCAGCGCGGGGACAGGGGGCTCCTACGAGCAGTACTTC. Translation: CASSAGTGGSYEQYF. V is TRBV7-9 and J is TRBJ2-7, with 11 bases that match TRBD1. Trimming cost V 5 bases and J 0 bases; bases outside gene matches: 3. Germline V gene data show CDR1 as SEHNR and CDR2 as FQNEAQ (reference sequence). The length of the CDR3 is 15 residues.

The DNA of the CDR3 is TGTGCCAGCAGCTTTCGGGGATCGGGGAGGTACGAGCAGTACTTC. This codes for CASSFRGSGRYEQYF. The chain combines TRBV5-4 with TRBJ2-7, with D perhaps TRBD2 (6 bases). Trimming took 2 bases from V and 4 from J, leaving 16 bases between them. This CDR3 is 15 amino acids long. The germline gives CDR1 SGHNT, CDR2 YYREEE (reference sequence).

The chain joins TRBV7-2 to TRBJ2-5, with D hard to call. Trimming pared 3 bases from V and 1 base from J, leaving 9 bases between. Per germline, CDR1 SGHTA and CDR2 FQGNSA. There are 14 residues in the CDR3. This chain's CDR3 is CASSFEARQETQYF. In nucleotides, the CDR3 is TGTGCCAGCAGCTTTGAGGCGCGCCAAGAGACCCAGTACTTC.

The rearrangement uses TRBV5-3 and TRBJ2-7; 7 bases agree with TRBD2. TRBV5-3 is an ORF, and what it does is uncertain. The V segment lost 10 bases and the J segment 2 bases; nucleotides outside the gene matches: 15. This CDR3 region has 15 residues. The CDR3 sequence is CAPGRPILNAYEQYF. The CDR3 nucleotides are TGTGCCCCCGGGAGGCCCATTTTAAATGCCTACGAGCAGTACTTC.

The V and J genes are TRBV12-5 and TRBJ1-1; D unclear. Trimming pared 3 bases from V and 0 bases from J, leaving 11 bases between. Germline CDR1 is LGHNT and CDR2 is FRNRAP. The CDR3 has 15 amino acids. The CDR3: CASGLIRHLNTEAFF. The CDR3 DNA reads TGTGCTAGTGGTTTAATCAGGCACCTGAACACTGAAGCTTTCTTT. The whole variable domain, filled in from reference TRBV12-5 and TRBJ1-1, reads DARVTQTPRHKVTEMGQEVTMRCQPILGHNTVFWYRQTMMQGLELLAYFRNRAPLDDSGMPKDRFSAEMPDATLATLKIQPSEPRDSAVYFCASGLIRHLNTEAFFGQGTRLTVV.

The chain uses TRBV6-6 and TRBJ2-2; D gene unclear. This CDR3 comprises 12 residues. CDR1 is MNHNY and CDR2 is SVGAGI in the germline V gene (reference sequence). Trimming shortened V by 6 bases and J by 6 bases, and 8 bases separated the two germline ends. The CDR3 coding sequence is TGTGCCAGCAGCCGGGTCGCCGGGGAGCTGTTTTTT. As protein: CASSRVAGELFF.